These 10 T cell receptor beta chains were sequenced from one sample in a study of OX40 agonist ivuxolimab in advanced cancers. Generated by immunoSEQ multiplex PCR, the TCRdb table keeps only in-frame clones and is missing some. Of tens of thousands of clones listed, approximately 90% are singletons. The sample here was CD4+ or CD8+ T cells sorted from blood, taken in a trial of the OX40 agonist ivuxolimab. The receptor set was obtained from an adult with an advanced solid tumor such as melanoma, head and neck, liver or kidney cancer.

The rearrangement links TRBV7-9 to TRBJ2-1; 11 bases line up with TRBD2. CDR3 length: 14 residues. V shed 6 bases, J shed 7 bases, and the junction held 5 bases outside the gene matches. CDR1 is SEHNR and CDR2 is FQNEAQ in the germline V gene (reference sequence). This chain's CDR3 is CASRVSGGANEQFF. The CDR3 DNA is TGTGCCAGCAGGGTTAGCGGGGGGGCAAATGAGCAGTTCTTC.

The gene calls are TRBV2 and TRBJ1-2, with 7 bases lining up with TRBD1. CDR3 length equals 15 residues. Looked up from germline, CDR1 is SNHLY and CDR2 is FYNNEI. The J segment lost 6 bases and the V segment lost 0 bases, leaving 7 bases of the junction unmatched. This CDR3 reads CASSEAQGLEHGYTF. CDR3 bases: TGTGCCAGCAGTGAAGCACAGGGGCTCGAACATGGCTACACCTTC.

V gene TRBV14 combines with J gene TRBJ1-1; D ambiguous. The germline CDR1 and CDR2 sequences are SGHDN and FVKESK. The V gene lost 1 base and the J gene lost 11 bases, with 8 bases spanning the gap. The CDR3 contains 11 residues. The CDR3 sequence: CASSQGMGAFF. In nucleotides, the CDR3 is TGTGCCAGCAGCCAAGGGATGGGGGCTTTCTTT.

The J gene is TRBJ2-4, the V gene TRBV14; TRBD2 is a possible D gene (6 bases). Trimming shortened V by 0 bases and J by 9 bases, and 9 bases separated the two germline ends. The CDR3 runs to 13 residues. Germline CDR1 and CDR2: SGHDN and FVKESK. CDR3 bases: TGTGCCAGCAGCCAAGACGGAGGGAGCATTCAGTACTTC. Translating it yields CASSQDGGSIQYF.

This chain joins TRBV7-9 and TRBJ1-2, with TRBD1 identical over 7 bases. This CDR3 spans 14 amino acids. Germline V gives CDR1 SEHNR, CDR2 FQNEAQ (reference sequence). V was pared by 2 bases and J by 5 bases, with 5 bases of the junction left unmatched. In nucleotides, the CDR3 is TGTGCCAGCAGCTTACGGGACAGAGATTATGGCTACACCTTC. Residues: CASSLRDRDYGYTF.

In its sample, this clone was seen once. Within the sample, other DNA sequences also encode this same CDR3. The chain is built from TRBV7-9 and TRBJ2-1; D gene unclear. The CDR3 contains 11 residues. The V gene's germline CDR1 is SEHNR and CDR2 FQNEAQ (reference sequence). Deletions cut 5 bases from V and 4 bases from J, with 3 bases between. CDR3 nucleotide sequence: TGTGCCAGCAGCCCGTACAATGAGCAGTTCTTC. Its translation is CASSPYNEQFF.

The rearrangement joins TRBV29-1 to TRBJ2-2, with D hard to call. Trimming left V 8 bases short and J 6 bases short, with 19 bases between. CDR3 length: 14 residues. Germline assignment: CDR1 SQVTM and CDR2 ANQGSEA. The CDR3 nucleotides are TGCAGCACCCAAACGCAGACACGACCCGGGGAGCTGTTTTTT. Translated, it gives CSTQTQTRPGELFF.

V usage is TRBV5-1 and J usage is TRBJ1-2, with D hard to call. V was pared by 0 bases and J by 2 bases, with 5 bases between. CDR1 is SGHRS, CDR2 YFSETQ, per germline. The CDR3 has 13 residues. CDR3 in amino acids: CASSLGQNYGYTF. DNA for the CDR3: TGCGCCAGCAGCTTGGGACAAAACTATGGCTACACCTTC.

The chain uses TRBV10-3 and TRBJ1-4; 7 bases line up with TRBD1. After removal of 0 bases from V and 4 bases from J, the junction contained 5 bases not matched to a gene. This CDR3 has 16 amino acids. CDR1 and CDR2 (germline): ENHRY, SYGVKD. CDR3 in amino acids: CAISESPGQLNEKLFF. CDR3 DNA: TGTGCCATCAGTGAGTCCCCGGGACAGCTTAATGAAAAACTGTTTTTT.

The V gene is TRBV18, the J gene TRBJ1-6, with TRBD1 matching 9 bases. The J segment lost 9 bases and the V segment lost 6 bases, leaving 9 bases of the junction unmatched. The CDR3 is made up of 15 amino acids. Germline V gene sequence: CDR1 KGHSH, CDR2 LQKENI. CDR3 region: CASSDFSGQGSPLHF. Here the CDR3 DNA reads TGTGCCAGCTCTGACTTCTCGGGACAGGGTTCACCCCTCCACTTT.